A selection of T cell receptor beta chains follows, all from one sample in a study of cytomegalovirus exposure and HLA in healthy donors. Repertoires were generated with immunoSEQ multiplex PCR, while TCRdb's copy carries only in-frame clones and drops some. The table includes approximately 110,000 clones, over 60% detected once. Sequenced: PBMCs. The receptors were sampled from a human donor in good health. CDR3s include the opening cysteine and the closing phenylalanine or tryptophan. The order of the fields is V gene, clone size, CDR3 length, CDR3 protein. The size of a clone is reported for some rows only, either as once, few or many, or as a class for expanded clones.

v_call: TRBV10-1
clone_size: few
cdr3_length: 14
cdr3_aa: CATFRTGSNQPQHF

v_call: TRBV5-1
clone_size: -
cdr3_length: 16
cdr3_aa: CASSPTSGTGGYEQYF

v_call: TRBV11-3
clone_size: -
cdr3_length: 17
cdr3_aa: CASSRSGQAAGANGLTF

v_call: TRBV5-1
clone_size: -
cdr3_length: 16
cdr3_aa: CASNKASGPVTDTQYF

v_call: TRBV5-6
clone_size: -
cdr3_length: 18
cdr3_aa: CASSFAGTSGAASDTQYF

v_call: TRBV5-1
clone_size: few
cdr3_length: 15
cdr3_aa: CASSPGQGISYEQYF

v_call: TRBV10-1
clone_size: -
cdr3_length: 14
cdr3_aa: CASRSTGEGREQYF

v_call: TRBV7-9
clone_size: -
cdr3_length: 16
cdr3_aa: CASTLGGGTSTDTQYF

v_call: TRBV27
clone_size: -
cdr3_length: 14
cdr3_aa: CASSFWRGPSEQYF

v_call: TRBV5-6
clone_size: -
cdr3_length: 19
cdr3_aa: CASSLVVSGLAEGGETQYF

v_call: TRBV7-9
clone_size: few
cdr3_length: 15
cdr3_aa: CASSLVAGGTDTQYF

v_call: TRBV27
clone_size: -
cdr3_length: 18
cdr3_aa: CASSRGLAGGWAKNIQYF

v_call: TRBV15
clone_size: -
cdr3_length: 15
cdr3_aa: CATSRGAGSQETQYF

v_call: TRBV27
clone_size: -
cdr3_length: 14
cdr3_aa: CASSSAGTYNEQFF

v_call: TRBV27
clone_size: -
cdr3_length: 16
cdr3_aa: CASSPGLAGATYEQYF

v_call: TRBV7-9
clone_size: -
cdr3_length: 19
cdr3_aa: CASSLISGTAFSGANVLTF

v_call: TRBV7-2
clone_size: once
cdr3_length: 15
cdr3_aa: CASSFRGQVYNEQFF

v_call: TRBV7-3
clone_size: few
cdr3_length: 13
cdr3_aa: CASSYGDYPPQYF

v_call: TRBV2
clone_size: once
cdr3_length: 15
cdr3_aa: CASTRGTSETNEQFF

v_call: TRBV19
clone_size: -
cdr3_length: 16
cdr3_aa: CASRPPLSSGANGLTF

v_call: TRBV30
clone_size: -
cdr3_length: 14
cdr3_aa: CAWSVTTGGIGYTF

v_call: TRBV27
clone_size: -
cdr3_length: 19
cdr3_aa: CASSLLFGGTPRGRYEQYF

v_call: TRBV5-6
clone_size: -
cdr3_length: 14
cdr3_aa: CASSLEQNTGELFF

v_call: TRBV11-2
clone_size: -
cdr3_length: 13
cdr3_aa: CASSSDRLYEQYF

v_call: TRBV7-8
clone_size: -
cdr3_length: 15
cdr3_aa: CASSPTRGQEDTQYF

v_call: TRBV6-1
clone_size: -
cdr3_length: 15
cdr3_aa: CASSQGLRLTDTQYF

v_call: TRBV5-1
clone_size: -
cdr3_length: 15
cdr3_aa: CASSLLISGANGLTF

v_call: TRBV28
clone_size: -
cdr3_length: 16
cdr3_aa: CASRLGQGGMNTEAFF

v_call: TRBV27
clone_size: -
cdr3_length: 14
cdr3_aa: CASSPWTSKDTQYF

v_call: TRBV7-9
clone_size: -
cdr3_length: 14
cdr3_aa: CASNLDRTGNTIYF

v_call: TRBV6-5
clone_size: -
cdr3_length: 14
cdr3_aa: CASRTGQPNTEAFF

v_call: TRBV5-1
clone_size: once
cdr3_length: 14
cdr3_aa: CASSLSGVHTEAFF

v_call: TRBV12-5
clone_size: -
cdr3_length: 15
cdr3_aa: CASALTTGLTDTQYF

v_call: TRBV6-5
clone_size: -
cdr3_length: 14
cdr3_aa: CASSYSQGMDGYTF

v_call: TRBV11-2
clone_size: few
cdr3_length: 15
cdr3_aa: CASSVAPGRTDTQYF